This TCR beta chain was sequenced for a study of blood T cell repertoires in COVID-19. CDR1 and CDR2 from the germline V gene are SNHLY and FYNNEI. V dropped 8 bases and J dropped 5 bases, with 9 bases sitting between them. The CDR3 sequence is 11 residues long. Generated by immunoSEQ multiplex PCR, the TCRdb table keeps only in-frame clones and is missing some. Counted here are fewer than 250,000 clones, 86% occurring once; the ten biggest clones make up 3.5% to 4%. The TCR originated in a woman aged 40 to 50 with acute COVID-19. The sample was PBMCs or T cells enriched from blood (not recorded which). This sequence joins TRBV2 and TRBJ2-5; the D is unclear. CDR3 in DNA: TGTGCCAGCGAACTGAGGGAGACCCAGTACTTC. This gives the protein CASELRETQYF.